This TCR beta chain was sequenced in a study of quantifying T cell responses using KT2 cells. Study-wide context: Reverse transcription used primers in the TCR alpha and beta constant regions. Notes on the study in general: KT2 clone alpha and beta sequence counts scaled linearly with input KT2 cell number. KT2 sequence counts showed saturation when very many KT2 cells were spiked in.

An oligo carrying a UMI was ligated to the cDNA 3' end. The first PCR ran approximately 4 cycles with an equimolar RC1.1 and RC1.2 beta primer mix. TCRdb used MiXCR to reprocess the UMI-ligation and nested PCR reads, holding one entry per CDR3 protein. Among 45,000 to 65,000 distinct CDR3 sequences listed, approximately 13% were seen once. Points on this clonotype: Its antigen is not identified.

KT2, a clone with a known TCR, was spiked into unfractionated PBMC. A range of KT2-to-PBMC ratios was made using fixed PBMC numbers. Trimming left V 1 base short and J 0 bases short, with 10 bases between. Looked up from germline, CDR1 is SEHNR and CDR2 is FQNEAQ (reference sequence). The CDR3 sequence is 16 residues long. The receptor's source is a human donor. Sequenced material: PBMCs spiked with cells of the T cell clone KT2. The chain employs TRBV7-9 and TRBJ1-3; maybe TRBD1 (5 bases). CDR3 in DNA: TGTGCCAGCAGCTTAGACAGGTTTGACTCTGGAAACACCATATATTTT. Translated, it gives CASSLDRFDSGNTIYF. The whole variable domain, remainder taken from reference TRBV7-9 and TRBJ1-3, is DTGVSQNPRHKITKRGQNVTFRCDPISEHNRLYWYRQTLGQGPEFLTYFQNEAQLEKSRLLSDRFSAERPKGSFSTLEIQRTEQGDSAMYLCASSLDRFDSGNTIYFGEGSWLTVV.